Sequencing of this T cell receptor (beta chain) was carried out in a study of blood T cell repertoires in COVID-19. The germline V gene encodes CDR1 MDHEN and CDR2 SYDVKM. Trimming shortened V by 3 bases and J by 3 bases, and 3 bases separated the two germline ends. The CDR3 spans 12 residues. The data were produced by immunoSEQ multiplex PCR, yet TCRdb's version contains in-frame clones alone and is incomplete. The sample has about 160,000 clones, about 86% seen once. Sequenced: PBMCs or T cells enriched from blood (not recorded which). This chain uses TRBV28 with TRBJ1-5; D gene uncertain. The TCR was taken from a woman aged 45-65 years in a cohort exposed to, infected with or recovered from COVID-19 (not recorded which). CDR3 in amino acids: CASSFSNQPQHF. In DNA form, the CDR3 reads TGTGCCAGCAGTTTCTCCAATCAGCCCCAGCATTTT.